This entry features one T cell receptor (beta chain) sequence. Its antigen is unidentified. Sequencing was performed with immunoSEQ multiplex PCR; in TCRdb, only in-frame clones are kept and a portion is missing. This table has about 62,000 clones, about 85% appearing once. The data originate from a study of OX40 agonist ivuxolimab in advanced cancers. Whole-study context: Dose-escalation patients were diagnosed with hepatocellular carcinoma, melanoma, renal cell cancer or head and neck cancer. Patients achieving partial responses numbered three: one hepatocellular carcinoma case and two cutaneous melanoma cases.

Autoimmune disease history or systemic immunosuppression excluded patients. Study findings and constraints: There was clonal expansion of CD4+ and CD8+ blood T cells by week 6 at 0.1 to 3.0 mg/kg.

Trimming cost V 5 bases and J 3 bases; bases outside gene matches: 6. Germline V gene lookup returns CDR1 MNHNS and CDR2 SASEGT. This CDR3 has 14 amino acids. This chain joins TRBV6-1 and TRBJ1-2; TRBD1 matches at 7 bases. The clonotype was recovered from an adult with an advanced solid tumor such as melanoma, head and neck, liver or kidney cancer. This sample comprised CD4+ or CD8+ T cells sorted from blood, obtained in a trial of the OX40 agonist ivuxolimab. Written as DNA, the CDR3 is TGTGCCAGCAGTCTGAGGACAGGAGACTATGGCTACACCTTC. Its protein is CASSLRTGDYGYTF.